Listed here is a single T cell receptor (beta chain). In the authors' methods: Using reference gene primer amplification, nucleated cell counts were estimated. TCRdb's copy holds only in-frame clones and misses some; the assay was immunoSEQ multiplex PCR. V, J and clone size are taken as reported in that table, and D and trimming were inferred from the DNA itself. The top ten clones hold about 7% of a sample with more than 200,000 clones, roughly 87% of them seen once. This CDR3 has 16 amino acids. V was clipped by 4 bases and J by 1 base, with 13 bases between them. From germline, CDR1 is PRHDT and CDR2 FYEKMQ (reference sequence). The record originates from a study of blood T cell repertoires in COVID-19. On the study more broadly: Either two negative PCRs, clearance, or symptom resolution qualified Cohort 3 donors as recovered. PBMCs, B-cell-depleted T cells, or T cells provided the cDNA or gDNA that made up the material.

This TCR derives from a man in his thirties or forties in a cohort exposed to, infected with or recovered from COVID-19 (not recorded which). The sample consisted of PBMCs or T cells enriched from blood (not recorded which). The V and J genes are TRBV13 and TRBJ2-2, with a possible D match to TRBD1 (7 bases). The CDR3 here is CASSSNRGLNTGELFF. The CDR3 nucleotides are TGTGCCAGCAGCTCAAACAGGGGACTGAACACCGGGGAGCTGTTTTTT.